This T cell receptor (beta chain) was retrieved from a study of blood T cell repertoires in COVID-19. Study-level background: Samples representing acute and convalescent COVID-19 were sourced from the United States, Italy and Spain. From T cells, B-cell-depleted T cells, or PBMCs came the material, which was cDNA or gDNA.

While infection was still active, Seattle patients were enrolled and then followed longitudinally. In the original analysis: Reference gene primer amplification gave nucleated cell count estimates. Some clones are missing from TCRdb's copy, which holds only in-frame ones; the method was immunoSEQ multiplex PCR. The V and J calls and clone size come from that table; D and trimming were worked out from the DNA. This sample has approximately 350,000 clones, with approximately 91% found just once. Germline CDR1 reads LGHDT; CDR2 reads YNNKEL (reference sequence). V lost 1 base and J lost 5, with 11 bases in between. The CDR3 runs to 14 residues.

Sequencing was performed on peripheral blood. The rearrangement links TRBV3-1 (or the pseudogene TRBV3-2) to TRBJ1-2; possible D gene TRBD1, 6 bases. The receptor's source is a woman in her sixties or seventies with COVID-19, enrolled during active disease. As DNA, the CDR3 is TGTGCCAGCAGCCAAGGAGGACAGCCGTATGGCTACACCTTC. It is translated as CASSQGGQPYGYTF.